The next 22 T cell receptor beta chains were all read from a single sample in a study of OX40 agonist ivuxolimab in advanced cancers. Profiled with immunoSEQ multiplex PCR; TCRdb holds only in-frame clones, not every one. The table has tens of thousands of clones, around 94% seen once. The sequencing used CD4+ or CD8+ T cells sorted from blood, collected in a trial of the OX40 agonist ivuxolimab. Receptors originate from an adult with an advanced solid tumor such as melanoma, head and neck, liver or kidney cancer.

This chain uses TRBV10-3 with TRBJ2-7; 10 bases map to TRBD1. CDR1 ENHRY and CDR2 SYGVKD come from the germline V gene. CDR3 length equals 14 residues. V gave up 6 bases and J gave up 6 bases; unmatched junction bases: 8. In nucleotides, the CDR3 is TGTGCCATCAGGTGGGGGACAGGGGTTGGCGAGCAGTACTTC. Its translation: CAIRWGTGVGEQYF.

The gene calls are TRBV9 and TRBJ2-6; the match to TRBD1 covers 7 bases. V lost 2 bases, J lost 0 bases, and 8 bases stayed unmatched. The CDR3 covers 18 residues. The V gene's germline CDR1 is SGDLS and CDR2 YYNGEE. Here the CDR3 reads CASSVFRTGRSGANVLTF. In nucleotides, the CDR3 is TGTGCCAGCAGCGTCTTCCGGACAGGCCGCTCTGGGGCCAACGTCCTGACTTTC.

CDR3 in amino acids: CASSLTGAGQPQHF. CDR3 nucleotide sequence: TGTGCCAGCAGCCTAACAGGGGCGGGTCAGCCCCAGCATTTT. This chain links TRBV7-9 with TRBJ1-5, with 7 nucleotides matching TRBD1. The CDR3 loop spans 14 amino acids. The V gene end was trimmed by 5 bases and the J gene end by 6 bases; junction bases not matched to a gene: 7. The germline V gene encodes CDR1 SEHNR and CDR2 FQNEAQ (reference sequence).

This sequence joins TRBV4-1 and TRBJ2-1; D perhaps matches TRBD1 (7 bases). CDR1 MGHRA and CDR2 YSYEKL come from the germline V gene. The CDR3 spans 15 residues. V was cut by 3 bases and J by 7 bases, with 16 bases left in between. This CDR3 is CASSQLGSGGNEQFF. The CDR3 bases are TGCGCCAGCAGCCAGTTGGGCTCAGGGGGGAATGAGCAGTTCTTC.

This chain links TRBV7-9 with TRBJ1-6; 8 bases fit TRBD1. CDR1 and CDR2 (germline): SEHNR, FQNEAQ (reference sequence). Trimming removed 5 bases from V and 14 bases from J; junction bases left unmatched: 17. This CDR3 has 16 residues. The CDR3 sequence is CASSLSSGGAKRALHF. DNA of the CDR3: TGTGCCAGCAGCCTGAGCTCAGGGGGCGCGAAAAGAGCCCTCCACTTT.

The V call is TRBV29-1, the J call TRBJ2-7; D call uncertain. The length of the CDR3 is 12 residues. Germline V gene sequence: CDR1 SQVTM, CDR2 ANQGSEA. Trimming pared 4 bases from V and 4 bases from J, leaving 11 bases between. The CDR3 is CSVVLRGYEQYF. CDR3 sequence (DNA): TGCAGCGTTGTGCTACGTGGGTACGAGCAGTACTTC.

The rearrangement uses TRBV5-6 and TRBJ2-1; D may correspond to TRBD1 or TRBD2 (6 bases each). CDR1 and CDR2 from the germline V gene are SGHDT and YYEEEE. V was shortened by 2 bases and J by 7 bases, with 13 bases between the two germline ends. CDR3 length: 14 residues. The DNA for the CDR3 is TGTGCCAGCAGCTTTTGGGGGGCTGGTAATGAGCAGTTCTTC. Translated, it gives CASSFWGAGNEQFF.

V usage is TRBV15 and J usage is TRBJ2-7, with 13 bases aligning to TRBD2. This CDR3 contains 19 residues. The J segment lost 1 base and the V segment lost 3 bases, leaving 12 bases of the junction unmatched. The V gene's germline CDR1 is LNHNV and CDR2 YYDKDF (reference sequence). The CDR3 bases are TGTGCCACCAGCAGGGAACCCGGGACTAGCGGGACTTATTCCTACGAGCAGTACTTC. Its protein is CATSREPGTSGTYSYEQYF.

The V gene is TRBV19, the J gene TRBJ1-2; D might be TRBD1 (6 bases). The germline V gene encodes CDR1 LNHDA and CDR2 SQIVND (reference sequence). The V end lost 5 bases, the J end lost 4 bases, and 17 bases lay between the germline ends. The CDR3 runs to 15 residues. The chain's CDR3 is CASSSPPGTLYGYTF. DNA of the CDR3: TGTGCCAGTAGTTCCCCCCCCGGGACACTCTATGGCTACACCTTC.

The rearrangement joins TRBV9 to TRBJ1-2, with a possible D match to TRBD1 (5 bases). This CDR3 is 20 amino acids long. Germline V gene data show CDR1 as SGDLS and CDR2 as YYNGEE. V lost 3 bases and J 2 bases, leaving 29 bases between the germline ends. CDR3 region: CASSGSPFGTTSLRNYGYTF. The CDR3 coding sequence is TGTGCCAGCAGCGGTAGCCCGTTTGGGACGACAAGTCTTAGAAACTATGGCTACACCTTC.

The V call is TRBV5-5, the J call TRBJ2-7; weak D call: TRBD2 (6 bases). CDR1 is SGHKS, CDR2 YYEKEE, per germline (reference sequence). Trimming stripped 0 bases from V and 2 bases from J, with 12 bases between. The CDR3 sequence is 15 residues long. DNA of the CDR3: TGTGCCAGCAGCTTGGGGCTAGCGAAAACCTACGAGCAGTACTTC. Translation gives CASSLGLAKTYEQYF.

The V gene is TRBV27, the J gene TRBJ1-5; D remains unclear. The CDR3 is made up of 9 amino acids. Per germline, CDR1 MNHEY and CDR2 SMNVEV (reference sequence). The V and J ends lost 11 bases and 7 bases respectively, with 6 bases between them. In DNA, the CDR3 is TGTGCCCCCCCCCAGCCCCAGCATTTT. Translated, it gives CAPPQPQHF.

In nucleotides, the CDR3 is TGTGCCAGCACCCCTAGCGGGGGGGGTGGGGATACGCAGTATTTT. Translating it yields CASTPSGGGGDTQYF. The chain is built from TRBV7-9 and TRBJ2-3; 12 positions agree with TRBD2. Trimming removed 7 bases from V and 6 bases from J; junction bases left unmatched: 8. Germline V gene sequence: CDR1 SEHNR, CDR2 FQNEAQ (reference sequence). The CDR3 extends over 15 amino acids.

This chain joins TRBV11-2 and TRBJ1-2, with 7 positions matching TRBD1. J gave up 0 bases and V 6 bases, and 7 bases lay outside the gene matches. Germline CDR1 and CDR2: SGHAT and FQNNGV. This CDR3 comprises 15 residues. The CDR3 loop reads CASSLSGTANYGYTF. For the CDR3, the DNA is TGTGCCAGCAGTTTATCCGGGACAGCTAACTATGGCTACACCTTC.

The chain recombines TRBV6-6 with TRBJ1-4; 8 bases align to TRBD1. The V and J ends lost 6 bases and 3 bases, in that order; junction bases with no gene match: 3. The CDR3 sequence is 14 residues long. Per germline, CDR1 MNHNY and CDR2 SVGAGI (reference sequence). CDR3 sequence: CASSQGAANEKLFF. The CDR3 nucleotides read TGTGCCAGCAGCCAGGGGGCTGCTAATGAAAAACTGTTTTTT.

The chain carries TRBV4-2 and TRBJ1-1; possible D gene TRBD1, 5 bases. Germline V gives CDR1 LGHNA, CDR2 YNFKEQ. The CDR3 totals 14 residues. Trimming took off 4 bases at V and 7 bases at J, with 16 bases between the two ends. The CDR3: CASSRLDTDDEAFF. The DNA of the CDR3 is TGTGCCAGCAGCCGACTGGACACGGACGATGAAGCTTTCTTT.

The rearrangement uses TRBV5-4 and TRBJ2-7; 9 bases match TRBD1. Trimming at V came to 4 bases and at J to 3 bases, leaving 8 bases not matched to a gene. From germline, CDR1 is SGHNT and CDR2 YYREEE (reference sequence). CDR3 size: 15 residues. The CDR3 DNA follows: TGTGCCAGCAGCGTGCCGGGACAGGGATACTACGAGCAGTACTTC. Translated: CASSVPGQGYYEQYF.

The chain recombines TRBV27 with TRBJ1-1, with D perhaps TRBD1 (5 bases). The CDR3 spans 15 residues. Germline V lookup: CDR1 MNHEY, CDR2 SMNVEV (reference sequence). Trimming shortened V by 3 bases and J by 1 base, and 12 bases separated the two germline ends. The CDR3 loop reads CASSLVSGSNTEAFF. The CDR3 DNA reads TGTGCCAGCAGTTTGGTTTCAGGGTCGAACACTGAAGCTTTCTTT.

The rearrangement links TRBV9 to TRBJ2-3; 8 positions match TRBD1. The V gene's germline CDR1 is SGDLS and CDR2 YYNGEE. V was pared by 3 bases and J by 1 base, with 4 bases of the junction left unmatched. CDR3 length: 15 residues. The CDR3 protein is CASSALTGGTDTQYF. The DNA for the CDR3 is TGTGCCAGCAGCGCGTTGACAGGGGGCACAGATACGCAGTATTTT. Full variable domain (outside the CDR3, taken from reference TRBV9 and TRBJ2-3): DSGVTQTPKHLITATGQRVTLRCSPRSGDLSVYWYQQSLDQGLQFLIQYYNGEERAKGNILERFSAQQFPDLHSELNLSSLELGDSALYFCASSALTGGTDTQYFGPGTRLTVL.

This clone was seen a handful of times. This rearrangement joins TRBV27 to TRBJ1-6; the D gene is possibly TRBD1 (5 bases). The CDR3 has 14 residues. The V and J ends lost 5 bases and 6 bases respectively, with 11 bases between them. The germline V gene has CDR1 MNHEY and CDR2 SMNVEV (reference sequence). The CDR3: CASSPGLLNSPLHF. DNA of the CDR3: TGTGCCAGCAGTCCGGGACTCCTTAATTCACCCCTCCACTTT.

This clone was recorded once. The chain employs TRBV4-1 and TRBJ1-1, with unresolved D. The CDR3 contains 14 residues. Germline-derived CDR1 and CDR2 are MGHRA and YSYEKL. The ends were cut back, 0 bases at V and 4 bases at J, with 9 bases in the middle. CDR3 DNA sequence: TGCGCCAGCAGCCAAGATAGGAAGGGCACTGAAGCTTTCTTT. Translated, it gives CASSQDRKGTEAFF.

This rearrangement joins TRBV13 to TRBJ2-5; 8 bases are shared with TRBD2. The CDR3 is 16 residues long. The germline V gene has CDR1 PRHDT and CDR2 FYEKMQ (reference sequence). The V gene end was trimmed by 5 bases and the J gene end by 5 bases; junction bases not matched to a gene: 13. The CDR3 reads CASSPGGTAVGETQYF. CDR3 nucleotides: TGTGCCAGCAGCCCGGGAGGGACGGCGGTGGGGGAGACCCAGTACTTC.